The clone carrying this T cell receptor beta chain was seen a handful of times. These data come from a study of blood T cells in healthy people across ages. Germline trimming cut 0 bases from V and 3 bases from J; bases unmatched to any gene: 13. Per the germline V gene, CDR1 is SGDLS and CDR2 is YYNGEE. The CDR3 runs 18 residues. Using a J-beta primer mix together with a sample-barcoded 5' primer, a second PCR was run for roughly 6 to 12 cycles. Every single cDNA molecule received a tag from a template-switch adaptor with 12 random nucleotides. Per-sample output comprised a minimum of 2.5 million paired-end reads containing CDR3. TCRdb reprocessed the 5' RACE reads via MiXCR and lists one record per CDR3 protein. The repertoire holds hundreds of thousands of distinct CDR3 sequences, with about three fifths as singletons. Each of the donors had about 9.9 milliliters of peripheral blood drawn into EDTA-treated Vacutainer tubes. A minimum of 5 micrograms of total RNA was extracted per sample.

The TCR was taken from a man younger than 45 in good health. Specimen: blood. The gene calls are TRBV9 and TRBJ2-7; TRBD2 matches at 9 bases. The chain's CDR3 is CASSVGSGSRRFDYEQYF. The CDR3 nucleotides read TGTGCCAGCAGCGTAGGTAGCGGGAGTAGAAGATTTGACTACGAGCAGTACTTC.